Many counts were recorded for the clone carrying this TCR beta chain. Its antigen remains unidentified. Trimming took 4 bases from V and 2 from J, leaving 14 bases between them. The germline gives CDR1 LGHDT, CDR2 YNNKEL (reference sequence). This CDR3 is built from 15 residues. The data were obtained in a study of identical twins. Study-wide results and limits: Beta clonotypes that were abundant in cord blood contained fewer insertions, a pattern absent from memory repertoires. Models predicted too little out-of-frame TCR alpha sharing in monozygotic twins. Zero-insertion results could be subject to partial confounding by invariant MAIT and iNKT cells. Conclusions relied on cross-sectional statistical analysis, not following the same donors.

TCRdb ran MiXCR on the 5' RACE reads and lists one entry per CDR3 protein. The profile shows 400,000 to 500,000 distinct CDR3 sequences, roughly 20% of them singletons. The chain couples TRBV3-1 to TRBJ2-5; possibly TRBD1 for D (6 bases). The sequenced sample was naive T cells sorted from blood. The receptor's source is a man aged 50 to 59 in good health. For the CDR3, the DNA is TGTGCCAGCAGCCCCCAATTCGACAGGCAAGAGACCCAGTACTTC. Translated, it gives CASSPQFDRQETQYF.